Below, one T cell receptor (beta chain) is given with its context. Its antigen is not identified. Samples: about 28 days before transplant, then days 30, 100 and 180 after. CDR3 length: 16 residues. The V and J ends lost 6 bases and 7 bases, in that order; junction bases with no gene match: 11. Per the germline V gene, CDR1 is ENHRY and CDR2 is SYGVKD. The data originate from a study of T cell clonotyping in hematopoietic cell transplantation. Here immunoSEQ multiplex PCR was the method, and the copy in TCRdb shows in-frame clones only, minus some. Of around 11,000 clones listed, approximately 92% are singletons. Study outcomes and limitations: Cells were unsorted, so CD4 and CD8 contributions were not separated. Recipient TCR diversity dropped after transplant; expanded clonotypes rose from day 30 to 180. Higher Inverse Simpson Index values in graft donor and pretransplant recipient predicted broader posttransplant TCR diversity.

The receptor's source is a female patient in her 60s who had an allogeneic stem cell transplant from an unrelated donor, so the T cells may come from the graft donor. Some clones in this sample may be carry-over from other donors' samples. The sequences come from PBMCs, collected 100 days after allogeneic stem cell transplant. This chain links TRBV10-3 with TRBJ2-1; 11 nucleotides align to TRBD2. CDR3 sequence reads: CAIRQVAGGPNNEQFF. CDR3 nucleotide sequence: TGTGCCATCAGACAAGTAGCGGGAGGGCCCAATAATGAGCAGTTCTTC.